This T cell receptor beta chain was recorded in a study of blood T cell repertoires in COVID-19 (dated by TCRdb to the early 2020s). Regarding the study in general: The collaborator samples originated in the United States, Italy and Spain and spanned the acute and convalescent phases of COVID-19. The dataset comprised deeply sampled blood TCRbeta repertoires from subjects exposed to, actively infected with, or recovered from COVID-19. Where available, HLA class I and class II types were taken from metadata supplied by the sample provider and were not determined by assay-based typing. Nearly every sample came with metadata listing a de-identified subject ID, COVID-19 status, age in years and sex. The samples were drawn from two sources: the first 160 participants of the ongoing ImmuneRACE study, and 1,000 to 1,500 subjects contributed by 6 global collaborators. The repertoires were released in a freely available public database meant as a resource for research on the immune response to SARS-CoV-2. The prospective study material was composed of cDNA or gDNA derived from T cells, B-cell-depleted T cells, or PBMCs. On the study overall, not on this receptor specifically: How much clinical and demographic metadata was included differed by source and by participant, and the metadata was provided uncurated.

In the prospective study, participants were about 18 to 95 years old, resided in fewer than 25 geographic areas of the United States, and were enrolled through a virtual design. To assign participants to cohorts, the prospective study relied on clinical history that participants themselves reported in a screening survey and a study questionnaire. In the prospective study, mobile phlebotomists collected whole blood, serum and a nasopharyngeal or oropharyngeal swab from each participant. Additional blood draws and questionnaires over an approximately two-month period could optionally be provided by prospective study participants. Blood samples from the prospective study were shipped frozen or at room temperature prior to DNA extraction. With respect to this clone: Its antigen is unknown. No much larger clonotype is one base removed from it; base qualities were not supplied.

TCRbeta CDR3 regions were amplified from genomic DNA by means of the immunoSEQ Assay, a bias-controlled multiplex PCR. For the original study's pipeline: Within the assay, amplification of reference gene primers was used to estimate how many nucleated cells each sample contained. To quantify the absolute abundance of each unique TCRbeta CDR3 rearrangement, sequence reads were collapsed and filtered. For each sample, productive Simpson clonality was calculated as the square root of Simpson's diversity index over productive rearrangements. Imported from immuneACCESS, the table was reduced by TCRdb to in-frame sequences with V and J called. These copies leave out some clones; in studies compared against another copy, an unresolved V gene accounts for under half, and the cause of the remainder is not known. V and J calls and clone size are copied from that table; D and trimming were computed from the DNA. Across this sample there are a few hundred thousand clones, with 70% to 85% seen only once. Approximately 1.3% of the sample is in the top ten clones.

Including the terminal cysteine and phenylalanine, the CDR3 comprises 14 residues. The kept DNA is CDR3 alone, 42 bases in frame from the first base. Per the germline V gene, KGHSH is the CDR1 and LQKENI is the CDR2. Cut back by 1 base and 8 bases, the V and J ends lie 12 bases apart. Sequencing used PBMCs or T cells enriched from blood (not recorded which). The rearrangement joined TRBV18 to TRBJ2-1, with TRBD1 tentatively as D gene (6 bases match). This receptor was obtained from a woman in her 40s with acute COVID-19. The CDR3 protein sequence reads: CASSPLRTADEQFF. The base sequence is TGTGCCAGCTCACCACTCAGGACAGCTGATGAGCAGTTCTTC.